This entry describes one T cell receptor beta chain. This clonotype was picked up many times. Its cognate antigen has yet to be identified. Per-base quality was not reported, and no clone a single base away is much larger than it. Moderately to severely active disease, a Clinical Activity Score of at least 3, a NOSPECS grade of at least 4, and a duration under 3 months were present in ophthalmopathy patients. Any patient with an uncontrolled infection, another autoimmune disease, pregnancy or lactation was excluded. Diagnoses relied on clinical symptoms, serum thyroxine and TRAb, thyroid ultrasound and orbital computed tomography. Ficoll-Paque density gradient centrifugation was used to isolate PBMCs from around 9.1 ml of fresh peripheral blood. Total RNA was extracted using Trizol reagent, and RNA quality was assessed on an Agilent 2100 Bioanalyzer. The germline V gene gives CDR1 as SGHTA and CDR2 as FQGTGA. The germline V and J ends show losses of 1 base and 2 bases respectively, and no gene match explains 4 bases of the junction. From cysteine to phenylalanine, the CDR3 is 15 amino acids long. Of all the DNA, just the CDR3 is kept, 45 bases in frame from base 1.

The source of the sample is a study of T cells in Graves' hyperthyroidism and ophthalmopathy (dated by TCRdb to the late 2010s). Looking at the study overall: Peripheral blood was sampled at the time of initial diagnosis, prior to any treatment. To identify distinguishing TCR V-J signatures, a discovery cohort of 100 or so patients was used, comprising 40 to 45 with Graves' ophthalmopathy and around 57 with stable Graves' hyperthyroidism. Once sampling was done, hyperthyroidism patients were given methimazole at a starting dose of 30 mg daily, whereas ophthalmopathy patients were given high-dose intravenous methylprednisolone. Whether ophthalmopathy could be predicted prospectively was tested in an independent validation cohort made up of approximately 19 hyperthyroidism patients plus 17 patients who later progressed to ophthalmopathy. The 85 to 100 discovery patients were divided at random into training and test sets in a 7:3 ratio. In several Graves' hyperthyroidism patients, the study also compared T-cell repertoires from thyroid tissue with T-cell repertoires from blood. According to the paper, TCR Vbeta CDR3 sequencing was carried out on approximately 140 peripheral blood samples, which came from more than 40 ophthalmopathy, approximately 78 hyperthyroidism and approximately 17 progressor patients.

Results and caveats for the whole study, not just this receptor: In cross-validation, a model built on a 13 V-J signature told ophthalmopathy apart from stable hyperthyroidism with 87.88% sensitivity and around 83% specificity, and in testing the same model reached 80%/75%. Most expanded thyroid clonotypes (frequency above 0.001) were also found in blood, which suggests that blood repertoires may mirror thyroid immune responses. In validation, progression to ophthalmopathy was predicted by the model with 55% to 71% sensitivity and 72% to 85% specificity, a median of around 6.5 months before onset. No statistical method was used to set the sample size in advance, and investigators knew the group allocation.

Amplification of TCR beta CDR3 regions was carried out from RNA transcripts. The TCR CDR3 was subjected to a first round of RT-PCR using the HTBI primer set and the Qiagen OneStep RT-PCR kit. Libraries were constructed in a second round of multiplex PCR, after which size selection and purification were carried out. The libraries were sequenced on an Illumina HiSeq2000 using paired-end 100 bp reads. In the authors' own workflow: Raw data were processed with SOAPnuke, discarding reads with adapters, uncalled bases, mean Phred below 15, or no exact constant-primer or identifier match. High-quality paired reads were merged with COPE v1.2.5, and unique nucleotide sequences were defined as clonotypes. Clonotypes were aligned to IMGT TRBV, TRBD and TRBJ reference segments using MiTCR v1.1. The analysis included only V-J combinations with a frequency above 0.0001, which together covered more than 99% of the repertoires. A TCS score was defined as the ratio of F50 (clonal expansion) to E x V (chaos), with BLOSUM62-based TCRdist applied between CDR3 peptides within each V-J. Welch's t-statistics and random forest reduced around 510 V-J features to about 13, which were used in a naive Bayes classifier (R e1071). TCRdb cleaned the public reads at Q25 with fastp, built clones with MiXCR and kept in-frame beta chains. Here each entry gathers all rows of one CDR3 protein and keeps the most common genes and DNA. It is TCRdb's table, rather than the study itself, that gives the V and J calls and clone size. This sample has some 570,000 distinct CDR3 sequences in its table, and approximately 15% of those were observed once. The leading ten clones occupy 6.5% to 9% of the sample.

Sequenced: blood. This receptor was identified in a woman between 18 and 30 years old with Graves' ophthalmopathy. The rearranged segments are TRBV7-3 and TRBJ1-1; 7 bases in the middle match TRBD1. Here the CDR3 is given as CASSLMTGFNTEAFF. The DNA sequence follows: TGTGCCAGCAGCTTAATGACAGGGTTTAACACTGAAGCTTTCTTT.